A selection of T cell receptor beta chains follows, all from one sample in a study of long-term antiretroviral therapy in people with HIV. This table comes from immunoSEQ multiplex PCR, and its TCRdb copy is limited to in-frame clones, with some not included. The data show 19,000 or so clones, more than 80% seen once. Here the sequenced sample was unsorted PBMCs, taken 0.2 years after starting antiretroviral therapy. These receptors came from a woman aged 40 to 50 with HIV. CDR3s include the opening cysteine and the closing phenylalanine or tryptophan. The D gene is left open where the match is weak. Size values are once, few and many counts, or a class for expanded clones, and some rows have none.

abundance | d_gene | j_gene | v_gene | CDR3nt | CDR3aa
NA | TRBD1 | TRBJ2-2 | TRBV7-9 | TGTGCCAGCACCCCTGACAGGGTGAGCACCGGGGAGCTGTTTTTT | CASTPDRVSTGELFF
NA | NA | TRBJ2-1 | TRBV5-8 | TGTGCCAGCGACGAGGGACAATTCTACAATGAGCAGTTCTTC | CASDEGQFYNEQFF
NA | NA | TRBJ1-6 | TRBV5-6 | TGTGCCAGCAGCTTGGTATGGGGGCAGGGTTCACCCCTCCACTTT | CASSLVWGQGSPLHF
NA | NA | TRBJ2-7 | TRBV2 | TGTGCCAGCAGTGGACTCGTTACCTACGAGCAGTACTTC | CASSGLVTYEQYF
NA | NA | TRBJ2-7 | TRBV10-2 | TGCGCCAGCAAGGGGGACCTCTCCTACGAGCAGTACTTC | CASKGDLSYEQYF
few | TRBD2 | TRBJ2-7 | TRBV18 | TGTGCCAGCTCACCCAACTTCGGGACTAGAGGCGCCTACGAGCAGTACTTC | CASSPNFGTRGAYEQYF
NA | NA | TRBJ2-6 | TRBV5-1 | TGCGCCAGCAGCCGGACAGGGAGGGCTGGGGCCAACGTCCTGACTTTC | CASSRTGRAGANVLTF
NA | NA | TRBJ2-7 | TRBV19 | TGTGCCAGTAGTATGGCGGGGCTCGAGCAGTACTTC | CASSMAGLEQYF
NA | NA | TRBJ2-5 | TRBV5-4 | TGTGCCAGCAGCTTGGCGGGACTCTCGGAGACCCAGTACTTC | CASSLAGLSETQYF
NA | NA | TRBJ2-2 | TRBV7-2 | TGTGCCAGCAGCTTAATGGGGTACACCGGGGAGCTGTTTTTT | CASSLMGYTGELFF
NA | NA | TRBJ2-3 | TRBV20-1 | TGCAGTGCTCCCCGAACAGATACGCAGTATTTT | CSAPRTDTQYF
once | TRBD1 | TRBJ1-1 | TRBV18 | TGTGCCAGCTCACCCGGGACAGGGGTGAACACTGAAGCTTTCTTT | CASSPGTGVNTEAFF
NA | NA | TRBJ2-7 | TRBV2 | TGTGCCAGTGGACCGTACGAGCAGTACTTC | CASGPYEQYF
NA | NA | TRBJ1-5 | TRBV10-2 | TGCGCCAGCAGAAGGGCAGGGGACGGTCAGCCCCAGCATTTT | CASRRAGDGQPQHF
NA | NA | TRBJ1-4 | TRBV5-8 | TGTGCCAGCAGCTTAGACGGTGAAAAACTGTTTTTT | CASSLDGEKLFF
few | NA | TRBJ2-7 | TRBV21-1 | TGTGCCAGAAGGGGGCGGGAGAGGCTCTCCTACGAGCAGTACTTC | CARRGRERLSYEQYF
NA | NA | TRBJ1-2 | TRBV4-3 | TGCGCCAGCAGCCAAGATTGGGCAGAAAACTATGGCTACACCTTC | CASSQDWAENYGYTF
NA | NA | TRBJ1-1 | TRBV6-5 | TGTGCCAGCAGCCTTCATAGGGACACTGAAGCTTTCTTT | CASSLHRDTEAFF
once | TRBD1 | TRBJ2-3 | TRBV5-1 | TGCGCCAGCAGCTTGACCGGGACAGGGGGGGCAGATACGCAGTATTTT | CASSLTGTGGADTQYF
NA | NA | TRBJ1-6 | TRBV14 | TGTGCCAGCAGCCAGGGACCTCCGGCCGACTATAATTCACCCCTCCACTTT | CASSQGPPADYNSPLHF
NA | TRBD1 | TRBJ1-4 | TRBV19 | TGTGCCAGTAGTGGACGGACAGGGGACATTGAAAAACTGTTTTTT | CASSGRTGDIEKLFF
NA | NA | TRBJ2-1 | TRBV7-9 | TGTGCCAGCACCCCCAGCTGGCATGAGCAGTTCTTC | CASTPSWHEQFF
NA | NA | TRBJ1-6 | TRBV5-8 | TGTGCCAGCAGCTTGGCGATTAGGAGCTCCTATAATTCACCCCTCCACTTT | CASSLAIRSSYNSPLHF
NA | TRBD2 | TRBJ2-5 | TRBV4-2 | TGTGCCAGCAGCCAACGATCACGGGGGGGGCAAGAGACCCAGTACTTC | CASSQRSRGGQETQYF
once | NA | TRBJ2-3 | TRBV11-3 | TGTGCCAGCAGCTTAGGGGCGGGGACGGATACGCAGTATTTT | CASSLGAGTDTQYF
NA | NA | TRBJ2-7 | TRBV29-1 | TGCAGCGTTGAAGATCTGGGGAACGAGCAGTACTTC | CSVEDLGNEQYF
NA | NA | TRBJ2-1 | TRBV14 | TGTGCCAGCAGCCAAGCGGCGGCCAACAATGAGCAGTTCTTC | CASSQAAANNEQFF
NA | NA | TRBJ2-7 | TRBV11-3 | TGTGCCAGCAGAATGAAAAGGGAGCCCTCCTACGAGCAGTACTTC | CASRMKREPSYEQYF
NA | NA | TRBJ1-2 | TRBV2 | TGTGCCAGCAGTGACGGCAGCCTTACTGAAGGCTACACCTTC | CASSDGSLTEGYTF
NA | TRBD2 | TRBJ2-2 | TRBV18 | TGTGCCAGCTCACCCGTCGAGGGAGGGGAGACCGGGGAGCTGTTTTTT | CASSPVEGGETGELFF
NA | NA | TRBJ2-2 | TRBV10-3 | TGTGCCACGACAGGGAACACCGGGGAGCTGTTTTTT | CATTGNTGELFF
NA | TRBD1 | TRBJ2-2 | TRBV5-1 | TGCGCCAGCAGCTTGGAGGACAGGGGAACCGGGGAGCTGTTTTTT | CASSLEDRGTGELFF
NA | NA | TRBJ1-1 | TRBV30 | TGTGCCTGGAGTCTACAGCGGCACACTGAAGCTTTCTTT | CAWSLQRHTEAFF
NA | TRBD2 | TRBJ2-3 | TRBV30 | TGTGCCTGGTCAATTTCGAAGGGTAGCGGGAGCACAGATACGCAGTATTTT | CAWSISKGSGSTDTQYF
few | NA | TRBJ1-4 | TRBV30 | TGTGCCTGGAGTGACCTGATGGGGCGAGACGAAAAACTGTTTTTT | CAWSDLMGRDEKLFF